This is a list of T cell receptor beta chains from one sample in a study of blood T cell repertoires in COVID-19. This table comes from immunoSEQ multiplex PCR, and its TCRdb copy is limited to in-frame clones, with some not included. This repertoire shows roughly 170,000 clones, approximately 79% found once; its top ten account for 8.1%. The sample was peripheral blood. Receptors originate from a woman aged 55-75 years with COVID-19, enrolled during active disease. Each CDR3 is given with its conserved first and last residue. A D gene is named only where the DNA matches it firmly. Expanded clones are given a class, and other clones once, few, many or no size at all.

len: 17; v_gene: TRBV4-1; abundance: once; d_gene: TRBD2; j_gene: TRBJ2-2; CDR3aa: CASSHLGLAGDTGELFF; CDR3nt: TGCGCCAGCAGCCACCTCGGACTAGCGGGAGACACCGGGGAGCTGTTTTTT
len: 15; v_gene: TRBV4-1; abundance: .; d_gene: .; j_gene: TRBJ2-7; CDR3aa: CASSQTGTTTYEQYF; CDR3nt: TGCGCCAGCAGCCAAACAGGGACCACTACCTACGAGCAGTACTTC
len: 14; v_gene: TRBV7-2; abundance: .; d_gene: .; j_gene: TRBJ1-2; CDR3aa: CASSLVLGGRGYTF; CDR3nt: TGTGCCAGCAGCTTAGTTCTTGGGGGCAGAGGCTACACCTTC
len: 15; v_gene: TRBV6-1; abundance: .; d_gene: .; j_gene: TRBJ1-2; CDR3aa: CASSEGGPLNYGYTF; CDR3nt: TGTGCCAGCAGTGAAGGGGGGCCCCTAAACTATGGCTACACCTTC
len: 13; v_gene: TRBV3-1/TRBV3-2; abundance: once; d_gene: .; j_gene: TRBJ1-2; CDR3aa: CASSQEAVYGYTF; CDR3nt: TGTGCCAGCAGCCAAGAGGCTGTATATGGCTACACCTTC
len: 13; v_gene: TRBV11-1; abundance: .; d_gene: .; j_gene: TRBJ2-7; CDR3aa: CASSLIQGGEQYF; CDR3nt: TGTGCCAGCAGCTTAATCCAGGGGGGCGAGCAGTACTTC
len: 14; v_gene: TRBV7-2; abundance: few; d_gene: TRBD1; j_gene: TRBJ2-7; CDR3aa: CASSPDRVPSKQYF; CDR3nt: TGTGCCAGCAGCCCGGACAGGGTCCCTAGCAAGCAGTACTTC
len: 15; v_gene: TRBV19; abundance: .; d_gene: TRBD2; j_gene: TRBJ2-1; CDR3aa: CASSMWLAGGDEQFF; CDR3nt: TGTGCCAGTAGTATGTGGCTAGCGGGAGGAGATGAGCAGTTCTTC
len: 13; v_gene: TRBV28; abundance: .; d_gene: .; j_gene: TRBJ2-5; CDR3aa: CASSFGRQETQYF; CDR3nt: TGTGCCAGCAGTTTTGGCAGACAAGAGACCCAGTACTTC
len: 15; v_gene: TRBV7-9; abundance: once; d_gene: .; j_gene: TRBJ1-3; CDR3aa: CASSLLSGVGNTIYF; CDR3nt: TGTGCCAGCAGCTTATTATCAGGGGTGGGAAACACCATATATTTT
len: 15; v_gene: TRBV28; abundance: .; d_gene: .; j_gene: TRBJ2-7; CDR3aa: CASSERVNGGDEQYF; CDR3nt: TGTGCCAGCAGCGAGAGGGTGAATGGAGGGGACGAGCAGTACTTC
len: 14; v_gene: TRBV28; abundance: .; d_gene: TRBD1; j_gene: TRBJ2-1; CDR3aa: CASSVPGQGDEQFF; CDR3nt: TGTGCCAGCAGCGTCCCGGGACAGGGCGATGAGCAGTTCTTC
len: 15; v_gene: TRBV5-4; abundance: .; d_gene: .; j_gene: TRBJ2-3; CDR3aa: CASKTGGGATDTQYF; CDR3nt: TGTGCCAGCAAAACAGGGGGGGGCGCCACAGATACGCAGTATTTT
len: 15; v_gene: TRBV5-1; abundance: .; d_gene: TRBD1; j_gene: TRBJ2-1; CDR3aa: CASSLEGTGYGEQFF; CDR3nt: TGCGCCAGCAGCTTGGAGGGGACAGGGTATGGGGAGCAGTTCTTC
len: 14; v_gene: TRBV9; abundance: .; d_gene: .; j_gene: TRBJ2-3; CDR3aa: CASSPGQITDTQYF; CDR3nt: TGTGCCAGCAGCCCCGGACAGATTACAGATACGCAGTATTTT
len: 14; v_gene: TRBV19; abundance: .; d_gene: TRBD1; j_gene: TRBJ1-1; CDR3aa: CASTPQGPGTEAFF; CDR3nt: TGTGCCAGTACCCCACAGGGGCCGGGCACTGAAGCTTTCTTT
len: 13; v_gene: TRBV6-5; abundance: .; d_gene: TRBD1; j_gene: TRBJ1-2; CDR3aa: CASSQDRVYGYTF; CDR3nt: TGTGCCAGCTCGCAGGACAGGGTTTATGGCTACACCTTC
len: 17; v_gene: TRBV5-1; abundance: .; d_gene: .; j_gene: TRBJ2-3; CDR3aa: CASSLAGVSIFTDTQYF; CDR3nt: TGCGCCAGCAGCTTGGCCGGGGTTAGTATATTCACAGATACGCAGTATTTT
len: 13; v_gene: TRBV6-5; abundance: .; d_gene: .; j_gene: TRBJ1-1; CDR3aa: CASRGRENTEAFF; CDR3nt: TGTGCCAGCAGGGGCAGGGAGAACACTGAAGCTTTCTTT
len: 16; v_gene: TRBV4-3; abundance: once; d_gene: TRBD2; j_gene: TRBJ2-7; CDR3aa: CASSQDGGGTPYEQYF; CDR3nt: TGCGCCAGCAGCCAAGATGGGGGGGGGACCCCCTACGAGCAGTACTTC
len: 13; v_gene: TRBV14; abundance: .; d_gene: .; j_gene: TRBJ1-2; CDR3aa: CASKKGTWDGYTF; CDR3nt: TGTGCCAGCAAAAAAGGGACTTGGGATGGCTACACCTTC
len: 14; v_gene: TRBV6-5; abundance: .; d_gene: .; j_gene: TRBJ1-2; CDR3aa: CASSYGGAGYGYTF; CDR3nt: TGTGCCAGCAGTTACGGGGGGGCAGGGTATGGCTACACCTTC
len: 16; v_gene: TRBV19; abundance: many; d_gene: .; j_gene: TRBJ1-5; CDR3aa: CASSPDSQYSNQPQHF; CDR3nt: TGTGCCAGTAGTCCGGACAGCCAATATAGCAATCAGCCCCAGCATTTT
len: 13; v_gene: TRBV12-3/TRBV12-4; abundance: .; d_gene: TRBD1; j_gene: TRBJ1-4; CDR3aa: CASSGTGREKLFF; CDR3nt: TGTGCCAGCAGCGGGACAGGACGGGAAAAACTGTTTTTT
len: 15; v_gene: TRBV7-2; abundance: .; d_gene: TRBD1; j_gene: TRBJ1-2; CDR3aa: CASSSQTGVGYGYTF; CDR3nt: TGTGCCAGCAGCTCCCAGACAGGGGTGGGGTATGGCTACACCTTC
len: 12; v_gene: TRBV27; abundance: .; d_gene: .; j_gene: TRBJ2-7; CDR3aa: CASWTGALEQYF; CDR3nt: TGTGCCAGCTGGACGGGAGCCCTCGAGCAGTACTTC
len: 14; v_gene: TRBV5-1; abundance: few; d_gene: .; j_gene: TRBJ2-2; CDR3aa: CASSLEYGLGELFF; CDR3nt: TGCGCCAGCAGCTTGGAATATGGGCTTGGGGAGCTGTTTTTT
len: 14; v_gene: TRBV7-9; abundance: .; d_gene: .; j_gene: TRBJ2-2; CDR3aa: CASSPGQNTGELFF; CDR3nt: TGTGCCAGCAGCCCGGGACAAAACACCGGGGAGCTGTTTTTT
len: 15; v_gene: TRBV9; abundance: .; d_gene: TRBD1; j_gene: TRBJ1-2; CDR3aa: CASSHPGGGNYGYTF; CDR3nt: TGTGCCAGCAGCCATCCAGGGGGCGGAAACTATGGCTACACCTTC
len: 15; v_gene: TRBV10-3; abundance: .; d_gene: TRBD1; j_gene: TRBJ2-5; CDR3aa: CATEGETGGRETQYF; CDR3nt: TGTGCCACGGAGGGGGAGACAGGGGGCAGGGAGACCCAGTACTTC
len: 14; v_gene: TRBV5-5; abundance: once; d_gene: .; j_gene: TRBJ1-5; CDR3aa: CASSMAQGYQPQHF; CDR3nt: TGTGCCAGCAGCATGGCCCAGGGGTATCAGCCCCAGCATTTT
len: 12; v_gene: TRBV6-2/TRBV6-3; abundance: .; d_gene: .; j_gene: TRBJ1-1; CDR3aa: CASSEAATEAFF; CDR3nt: TGTGCCAGCAGTGAGGCTGCCACTGAAGCTTTCTTT
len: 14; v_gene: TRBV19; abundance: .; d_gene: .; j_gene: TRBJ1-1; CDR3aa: CASSIGRVSVEAFF; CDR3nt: TGTGCCAGTAGTATTGGCAGGGTTTCTGTTGAAGCTTTCTTT
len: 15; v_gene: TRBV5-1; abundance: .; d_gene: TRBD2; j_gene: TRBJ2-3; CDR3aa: CASSRGTGGADTQYF; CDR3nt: TGCGCCAGCAGCCGGGGGACGGGGGGTGCAGATACGCAGTATTTT
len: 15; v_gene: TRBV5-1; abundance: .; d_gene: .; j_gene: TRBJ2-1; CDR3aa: CASSLNRASGNEQFF; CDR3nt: TGCGCCAGCAGCTTGAACAGGGCATCGGGCAATGAGCAGTTCTTC
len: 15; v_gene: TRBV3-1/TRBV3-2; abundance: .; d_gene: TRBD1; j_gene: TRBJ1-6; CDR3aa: CASSQGTGGRSPLHF; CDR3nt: TGTGCCAGCAGCCAAGGGACAGGGGGGAGGTCACCCCTCCACTTT
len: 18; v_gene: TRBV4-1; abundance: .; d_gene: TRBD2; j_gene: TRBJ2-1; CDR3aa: CASSQDPRTSGRGDEQFF; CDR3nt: TGCGCCAGCAGCCAAGATCCCCGGACTAGCGGGAGAGGGGATGAGCAGTTCTTC
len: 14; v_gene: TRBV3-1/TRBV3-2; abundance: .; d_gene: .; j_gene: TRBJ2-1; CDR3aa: CASSQYTSSNEQFF; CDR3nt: TGTGCCAGCAGCCAATATACTAGTAGCAATGAGCAGTTCTTC
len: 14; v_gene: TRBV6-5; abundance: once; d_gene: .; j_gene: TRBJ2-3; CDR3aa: CASSWGGAPDTQYF; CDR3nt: TGTGCCAGCAGTTGGGGGGGGGCCCCAGATACGCAGTATTTT
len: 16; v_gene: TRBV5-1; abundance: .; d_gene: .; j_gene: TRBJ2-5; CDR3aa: CASSLGLSQGPPTQYF; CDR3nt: TGCGCCAGCAGCTTGGGCCTTAGTCAGGGGCCCCCCACCCAGTACTTC
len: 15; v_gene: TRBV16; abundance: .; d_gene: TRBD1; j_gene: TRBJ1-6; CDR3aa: CASSRLGQGTSPLHF; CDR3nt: TGTGCCAGCAGCCGCCTAGGACAGGGCACCTCACCCCTCCACTTT
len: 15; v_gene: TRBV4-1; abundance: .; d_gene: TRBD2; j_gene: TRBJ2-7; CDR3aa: CASSPRGVLGYEQYF; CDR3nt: TGCGCCAGCAGCCCTCGGGGGGTCCTGGGTTACGAGCAGTACTTC
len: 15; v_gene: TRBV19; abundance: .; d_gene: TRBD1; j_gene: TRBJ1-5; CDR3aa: CASSTRQGGNQPQHF; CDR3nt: TGTGCCAGTAGTACCCGACAGGGAGGAAATCAGCCCCAGCATTTT
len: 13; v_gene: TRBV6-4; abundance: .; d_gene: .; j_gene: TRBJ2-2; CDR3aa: CASSGGRAGELFF; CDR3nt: TGTGCCAGCAGTGGAGGGAGAGCCGGGGAGCTGTTTTTT